This T cell receptor (beta chain) was documented in a study of cytomegalovirus exposure and HLA in healthy donors. Regarding the study as a whole: In vitro data verified a few CMV-associated chains as specific for CMV antigens. The analysis excluded some indistinguishable V segments, including TRBV6-2 and TRBV6-3. As a later analysis revealed, most CMV-associated TCR beta chains appeared HLA-restricted.

It was with 60 Vbeta and 13 Jbeta primers that the PCR ran. This table comes from immunoSEQ multiplex PCR, and its TCRdb copy is limited to in-frame clones, with some not included. The top ten clones hold around 10% of a sample with more than 110,000 clones, over 75% of them seen once. V gave up 5 bases and J gave up 2 bases, with 21 bases separating them. The CDR3 has 17 amino acids. Germline values: CDR1 LNHDA, CDR2 SQIVND (reference sequence). As to this clone: Its target is unknown.

This receptor was obtained from a woman in her fifties or sixties in good health and CMV-seropositive. Sequenced: PBMCs. This chain joins TRBV19 and TRBJ1-2; D ambiguous. The CDR3: CASSSPLSVAGNYGYTF. The CDR3 DNA follows: TGTGCCAGTAGTTCCCCCCTCTCCGTTGCGGGAAACTATGGCTACACCTTC.